A selection of T cell receptor beta chains follows, all from one sample in a study of cytomegalovirus exposure and HLA in healthy donors. Some clones are missing from TCRdb's copy, which holds only in-frame ones; the method was immunoSEQ multiplex PCR. The repertoire includes some 130,000 clones, 60% to 80% of them detected once, and 5.5% to 8.5% sits in the top ten. The sample comprised PBMCs. All receptors come from a male donor in good health and CMV-seronegative. Each CDR3 is given with its conserved first and last residue.

TRBJ1-1,TRBV29-1,12,CSVETLGRKAFF
TRBJ2-5,TRBV18,12,CASSPLEETQYF
TRBJ1-1,TRBV15,13,CATSRDEVTEAFF
TRBJ2-3,TRBV5-1,14,CASSSASRADTQYF
TRBJ2-7,TRBV5-1,13,CASSLSGNYEQYF
TRBJ1-2,TRBV28,17,CASSLEAWGTANYGYTF
TRBJ1-1,TRBV25-1,17,CASSGDRGPLLNTEAFF
TRBJ1-4,TRBV25-1,15,CASSAWGGNGEKLFF
TRBJ2-7,TRBV5-5,15,CASSPGLLGSYEQYF
TRBJ2-7,TRBV19,13,CASSMTANYEQYF
TRBJ2-1,TRBV2,19,CASSDFWTSGGTTYNEQFF
TRBJ2-7,TRBV5-5,13,CASSYRSSYEQYF
TRBJ2-7,TRBV19,14,CASSPTSGRYEQYF
TRBJ1-1,TRBV28,14,CASSQQGGRTEAFF
TRBJ2-1,TRBV7-9,14,CASSSRDREDEQFF
TRBJ2-7,TRBV19,15,CASSIGVGGEYEQYF
TRBJ1-2,TRBV30,12,CAWGQGRDGYTF
TRBJ2-7,TRBV6-6,15,CASRLGQAPSYEQYF
TRBJ1-1,TRBV18,14,CASSRQTGNTEAFF
TRBJ2-3,TRBV5-5,14,CASSLGTHTDTQYF
TRBJ1-5,TRBV9,14,CASGGPLFESPQHF
TRBJ1-2,TRBV29-1,15,CSDSSGGGENYGYTF
TRBJ1-5,TRBV25-1,15,CASSEHLPGRGPQHF
TRBJ2-7,TRBV27,19,CASSLWRSGDGASFDEQYF
TRBJ2-7,TRBV4-3,15,CASSQAGSPTYEQYF
TRBJ1-1,TRBV27,18,CASSPSSRQGLMNTEAFF
TRBJ1-1,TRBV25-1,13,CASRQGALTEAFF
TRBJ1-2,TRBV29-1,13,CSVRRQGEGGYTF
TRBJ1-6,TRBV7-9,15,CSSAGTGTVDSPLHF
TRBJ2-3,TRBV5-1,14,CASSLVVAEDTQYF
TRBJ1-1,TRBV6-5,15,CASSYQGGLNTEAFF
TRBJ2-3,TRBV6-1,16,CASSVSSGSSTDTQYF
TRBJ1-4,TRBV6-4,14,CASSYRGRNEKLFF
TRBJ1-1,TRBV13,11,CASSLGQGAFF
TRBJ2-7,TRBV2,14,CASSKLRTVYEQYF
TRBJ2-1,TRBV6-1,14,CASRRQRNYNEQFF
TRBJ2-7,TRBV9,16,CASSVGASGEIYEQYF
TRBJ2-3,TRBV5-1,15,CASSPRGAVTDTQYF
TRBJ2-1,TRBV11-2,16,CASSLGTSGGYAEQFF
TRBJ1-2,TRBV6-5,13,CASSSGVNYGYTF
TRBJ2-5,TRBV18,14,CASSPFQGLETQYF
TRBJ2-7,TRBV5-4,16,CASSLGGAGGTYEQYF
TRBJ1-6,TRBV11-2,13,CASSLENSSPLHF
TRBJ2-7,TRBV27,16,CASSLIGASGGGKQYF
-,TRBV19,14,CASSIQGTAYEQYF
TRBJ2-1,TRBV9,17,CASSFLGLAGVGNEQFF
TRBJ1-1,TRBV5-4,16,CASSFSLTAANTEAFF
TRBJ1-6,TRBV5-4,13,CASSRERDSPLHF
TRBJ1-4,TRBV6-5,15,CASSYSFTANEKLFF
TRBJ1-1,TRBV7-9,14,CASSLASGKPEAFF
TRBJ2-7,TRBV28,12,CASSSVIYEQYF
TRBJ1-2,TRBV5-4,15,CASSGSGSGDYGYTF
TRBJ2-7,TRBV5-4,14,CASSPQGISLEQYF